This T cell receptor beta chain was profiled in a study of blood T cell repertoires in COVID-19. Looking at the study overall: Collection of acute and convalescent COVID-19 samples took place in the United States, Italy and Spain. Nucleic acid was either cDNA or gDNA, and it came from T cells, B-cell-depleted T cells, or PBMCs.

Authors' analysis steps: By means of reference gene primer amplification, nucleated cell counts were estimated. Generated by immunoSEQ multiplex PCR, the TCRdb table keeps only in-frame clones and is missing some. That table supplies the V and J calls and clone size; D and trimming were determined from the DNA. The sample contains 120,000 to 150,000 clones, about 88% of which appear only once. The germline gives CDR1 SGHVS, CDR2 FNYEAQ. The CDR3 is 14 amino acids. J was trimmed by 2 bases and V by 4 bases; bases with no gene match: 2. The sequence came from a human donor with COVID-19, enrolled during active disease. The donor label of this sample is uncertain. The sample was peripheral blood. The chain couples TRBV7-6 to TRBJ1-3, with TRBD1 matching over 7 bases. As DNA, the CDR3 is TGTGCCAGCAGCTCGACAGGGACTGGAAACACCATATATTTT. It specifies CASSSTGTGNTIYF.